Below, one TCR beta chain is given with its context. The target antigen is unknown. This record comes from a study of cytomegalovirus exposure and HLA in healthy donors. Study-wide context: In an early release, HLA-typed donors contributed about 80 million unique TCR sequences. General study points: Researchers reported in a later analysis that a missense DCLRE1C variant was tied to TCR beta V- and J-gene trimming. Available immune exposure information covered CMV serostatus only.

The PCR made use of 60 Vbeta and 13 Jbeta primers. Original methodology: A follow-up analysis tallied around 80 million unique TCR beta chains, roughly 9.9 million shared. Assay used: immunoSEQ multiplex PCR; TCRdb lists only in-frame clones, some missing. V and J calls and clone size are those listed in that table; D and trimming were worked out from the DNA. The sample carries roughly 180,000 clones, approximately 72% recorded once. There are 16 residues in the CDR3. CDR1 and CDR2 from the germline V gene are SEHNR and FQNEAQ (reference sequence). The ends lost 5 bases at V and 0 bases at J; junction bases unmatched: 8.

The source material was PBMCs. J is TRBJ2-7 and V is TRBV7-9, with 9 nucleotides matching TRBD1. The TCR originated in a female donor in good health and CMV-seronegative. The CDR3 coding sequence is TGTGCCAGCAGCCTACTCCGGGACAGGGACTCCTACGAGCAGTACTTC. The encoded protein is CASSLLRDRDSYEQYF.